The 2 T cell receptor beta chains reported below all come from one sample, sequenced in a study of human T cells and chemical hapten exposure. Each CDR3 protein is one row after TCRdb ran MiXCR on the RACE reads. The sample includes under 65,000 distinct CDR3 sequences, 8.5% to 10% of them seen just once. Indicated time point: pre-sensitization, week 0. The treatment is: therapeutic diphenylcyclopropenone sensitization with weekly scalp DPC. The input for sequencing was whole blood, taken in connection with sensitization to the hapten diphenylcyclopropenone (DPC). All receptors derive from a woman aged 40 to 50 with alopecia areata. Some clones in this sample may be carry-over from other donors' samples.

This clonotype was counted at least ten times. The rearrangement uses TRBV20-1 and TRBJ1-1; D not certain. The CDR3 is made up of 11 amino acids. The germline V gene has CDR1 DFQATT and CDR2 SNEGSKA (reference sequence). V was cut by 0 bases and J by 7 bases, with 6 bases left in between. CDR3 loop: CSARDPSEAFF. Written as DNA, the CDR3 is TGCAGTGCTAGAGATCCCAGTGAAGCTTTCTTT.

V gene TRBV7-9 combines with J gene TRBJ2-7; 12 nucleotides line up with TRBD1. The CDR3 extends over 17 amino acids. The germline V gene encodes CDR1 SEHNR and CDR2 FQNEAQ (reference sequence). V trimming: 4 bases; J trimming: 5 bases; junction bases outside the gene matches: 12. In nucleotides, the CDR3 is TGTGCCAGCAGCTCCGCCCTCGGGACAGGGGGCCTCGACGAGCAGTACTTC. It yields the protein CASSSALGTGGLDEQYF.